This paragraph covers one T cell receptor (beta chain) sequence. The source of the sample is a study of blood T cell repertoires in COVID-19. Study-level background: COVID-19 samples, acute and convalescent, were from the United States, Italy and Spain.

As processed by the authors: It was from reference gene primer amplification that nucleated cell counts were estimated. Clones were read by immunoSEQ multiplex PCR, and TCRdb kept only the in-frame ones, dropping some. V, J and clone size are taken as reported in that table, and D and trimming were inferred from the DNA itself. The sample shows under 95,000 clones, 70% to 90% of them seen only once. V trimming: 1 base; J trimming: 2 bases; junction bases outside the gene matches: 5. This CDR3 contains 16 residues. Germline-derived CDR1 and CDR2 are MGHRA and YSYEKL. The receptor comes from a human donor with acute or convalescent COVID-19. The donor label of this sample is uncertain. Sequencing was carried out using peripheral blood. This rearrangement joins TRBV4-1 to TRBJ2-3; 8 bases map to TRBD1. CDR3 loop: CASSQATGGFTDTQYF. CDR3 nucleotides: TGCGCCAGCAGCCAAGCAACAGGGGGGTTCACAGATACGCAGTATTTT.